This TCR beta chain comes out of a study of blood T cell repertoires in COVID-19. As for the study in general: There were acute and convalescent COVID-19 samples, and they came from the United States, Italy and Spain. The analysed material was cDNA or gDNA that came from T cells, B-cell-depleted T cells, or PBMCs.

Germline CDR1 reads MNHEY; CDR2 reads SMNVEV (reference sequence). Trimming removed 6 bases from V and 5 bases from J, with 14 bases in between. The CDR3 extends over 14 amino acids. In the original processing: How many nucleated cells were present was estimated from reference gene primer amplification. Here immunoSEQ multiplex PCR was the method, and the copy in TCRdb shows in-frame clones only, minus some. V, J and clone size were drawn from that table, and D and trimming were deduced from the DNA. The table has some 100,000 clones, approximately 86% seen once. Sequences were obtained from peripheral blood. The source is a man aged 50 to 59 with acute or convalescent COVID-19. The rearrangement links TRBV27 to TRBJ1-5, with TRBD1 as a possible D gene (6 bases). The DNA for the CDR3 is TGTGCCAGCAGAAGGACAGCTACTTATCAGCCCCAGCATTTT. Residues: CASRRTATYQPQHF.